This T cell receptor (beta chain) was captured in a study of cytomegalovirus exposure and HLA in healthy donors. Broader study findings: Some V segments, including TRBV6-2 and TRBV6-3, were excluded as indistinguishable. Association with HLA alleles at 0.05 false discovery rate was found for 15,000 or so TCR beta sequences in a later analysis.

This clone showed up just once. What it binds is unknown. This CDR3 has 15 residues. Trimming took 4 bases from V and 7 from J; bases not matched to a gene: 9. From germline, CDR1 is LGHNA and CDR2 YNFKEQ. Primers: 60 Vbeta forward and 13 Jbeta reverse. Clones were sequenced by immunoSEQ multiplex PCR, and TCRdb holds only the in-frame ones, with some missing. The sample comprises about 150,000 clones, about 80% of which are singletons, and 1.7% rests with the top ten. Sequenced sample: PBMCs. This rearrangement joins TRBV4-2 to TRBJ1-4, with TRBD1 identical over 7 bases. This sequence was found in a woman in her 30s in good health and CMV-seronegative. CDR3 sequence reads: CASSLNPGGPEKLFF. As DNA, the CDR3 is TGTGCCAGCAGCCTCAACCCAGGGGGGCCTGAAAAACTGTTTTTT.